These 29 T cell receptor beta chains were sequenced from one sample in a study of OX40 agonist ivuxolimab in advanced cancers. Measured with immunoSEQ multiplex PCR; TCRdb has only the in-frame clones, and not every one. The data show more than 30,000 clones, roughly 86% seen once. The input for sequencing was CD4+ or CD8+ T cells sorted from blood, taken in a trial of the OX40 agonist ivuxolimab. All receptors come from an adult with an advanced solid tumor such as melanoma, head and neck, liver or kidney cancer.

V is TRBV13 and J is TRBJ2-7, with TRBD2 matching over 9 bases. Germline CDR1 is PRHDT and CDR2 is FYEKMQ (reference sequence). V was pared by 6 bases and J by 5 bases, with 14 bases of the junction left unmatched. CDR3 length: 16 residues. The CDR3 region has the DNA TGTGCCAGCAGGCTCTGGTCGAGCGGGAGGTCCAACGAGCAGTACTTC. Its translation: CASRLWSSGRSNEQYF.

This chain links TRBV4-1 with TRBJ2-3; D is ambiguous. The CDR3 has 14 residues. Germline CDR1 reads MGHRA; CDR2 reads YSYEKL. V lost 4 bases and J 0 bases, leaving 8 bases between the germline ends. DNA for the CDR3: TGCGCCAGCAGCCTTCCCACTAGCACAGATACGCAGTATTTT. Protein: CASSLPTSTDTQYF.

In nucleotides, the CDR3 is TGCGCCAGCAGCTTATGGCGGGACACAGATACGCAGTATTTT. It is translated as CASSLWRDTDTQYF. The V call is TRBV5-1, the J call TRBJ2-3, with D possibly TRBD2 on 6 matching bases. CDR1 and CDR2 (germline): SGHRS, YFSETQ. V lost 2 bases and J lost 2, with 9 bases in between. The CDR3 has 14 residues.

This clone is medium-sized. This chain uses TRBV11-3 with TRBJ2-7, with a tentative D call TRBD2 (5 bases). The length of the CDR3 is 11 residues. Germline V CDR1 and CDR2: SGHNT, YENEEA. The ends were cut back, 3 bases at V and 5 bases at J, with 5 bases in the middle. The DNA of the CDR3 is TGTGCCAGCAGCTTCGGGGACGAGCAGTACTTC. Protein sequence: CASSFGDEQYF.

The rearrangement uses TRBV5-4 and TRBJ2-2, with a tentative D call TRBD1 (5 bases). Germline V CDR1 and CDR2: SGHNT, YYREEE (reference sequence). Trimming took 0 bases from V and 6 from J, leaving 12 bases between them. This CDR3 contains 15 residues. The CDR3 spells CASSLEGSRSGELFF. Written as DNA, the CDR3 is TGTGCCAGCAGCTTGGAGGGGTCACGGTCCGGGGAGCTGTTTTTT.

The gene calls are TRBV28 and TRBJ1-4, with 8 positions matching TRBD1. V lost 4 bases, J lost 2 bases, and 9 bases stayed unmatched. CDR1 is MDHEN and CDR2 is SYDVKM in the germline V gene. The CDR3 covers 17 residues. The CDR3 DNA is TGTGCCAGCAGTTCAATCAGGACAGGGAGTACTAATGAAAAACTGTTTTTT. Translation: CASSSIRTGSTNEKLFF.

The V call is TRBV5-8, the J call TRBJ2-3, with TRBD2 matching 10 bases. V gave up 2 bases and J gave up 5 bases; unmatched junction bases: 11. Per the germline V gene, CDR1 is SGHTS and CDR2 is YDEGEE. The CDR3 length is 17 residues. CDR3 DNA sequence: TGTGCCAGCAGCTTACCGGGACTAGCGATAGGAGGAGATACGCAGTATTTT. It encodes CASSLPGLAIGGDTQYF.

This chain joins TRBV4-1 and TRBJ2-2; D not resolved. This CDR3 contains 15 residues. Germline CDR1 reads MGHRA; CDR2 reads YSYEKL. Trimming pared 0 bases from V and 1 base from J, leaving 6 bases between. The CDR3 reads CASSQDVRNTGELFF. In nucleotides, the CDR3 is TGCGCCAGCAGCCAAGATGTCAGGAACACCGGGGAGCTGTTTTTT.

V gene TRBV5-1 combines with J gene TRBJ2-1; TRBD2 agrees at 8 bases. CDR1 is SGHRS, CDR2 YFSETQ, per germline. V dropped 0 bases and J dropped 8; count of bases not matched to a gene: 10. CDR3 length: 16 residues. The CDR3 protein is CASSLEFTGGIDEQFF. The CDR3 bases are TGCGCCAGCAGCTTGGAATTCACGGGAGGGATAGATGAGCAGTTCTTC.

This clone has a single count. The chain couples TRBV10-3 to TRBJ2-3; 7 bases map to TRBD2. V lost 4 bases, J lost 1 base, and 8 bases stayed unmatched. Germline assignment: CDR1 ENHRY and CDR2 SYGVKD. The CDR3 runs to 16 residues. The CDR3 DNA reads as TGTGCCATCAGTGCTCGAACTAGCGAGGGCACAGATACGCAGTATTTT. Translating it yields CAISARTSEGTDTQYF.

This clone was counted once. V and J are TRBV4-2 and TRBJ2-1; the match to TRBD1 covers 7 bases. This CDR3 region has 20 residues. Germline CDR1 LGHNA, CDR2 YNFKEQ. The V and J ends lost 0 bases and 5 bases, in that order; junction bases with no gene match: 19. In nucleotides, the CDR3 is TGTGCCAGCAGCCAAGACCCGACAGGGTTTGGTATTGGGGTTAACAATGAGCAGTTCTTC. Protein product: CASSQDPTGFGIGVNNEQFF.

The chain has TRBV10-3 and TRBJ2-3, with D perhaps assigned TRBD1 or TRBD2 (5 bases each). This CDR3 comprises 15 residues. Germline V gene lookup returns CDR1 ENHRY and CDR2 SYGVKD. The V and J ends lost 8 bases and 2 bases respectively, with 17 bases between them. The CDR3 sequence is CAIGGVGPLTDTQYF. CDR3 DNA: TGTGCCATCGGGGGTGTGGGGCCCCTCACAGATACGCAGTATTTT.

J is TRBJ2-3 and V is TRBV2; D uncertain. The CDR3 contains 15 residues. Trimming stripped 6 bases from V and 2 bases from J, with 15 bases between. CDR1 SNHLY and CDR2 FYNNEI come from the germline V gene. In DNA form, the CDR3 reads TGTGCCAGCAGACAAGGAACAATCCACACAGATACGCAGTATTTT. It codes for CASRQGTIHTDTQYF.

The chain couples TRBV13 to TRBJ2-5; D ambiguous. Trimming removed 3 bases at V and 0 bases at J, with 8 bases between. The CDR3 totals 14 residues. Looked up from germline, CDR1 is PRHDT and CDR2 is FYEKMQ (reference sequence). The CDR3 nucleotides are TGTGCCAGCAGCTTGAATGATTACCAAGAGACCCAGTACTTC. Its translation: CASSLNDYQETQYF.

The genes are TRBV9 and TRBJ2-3, with 8 bases fitting TRBD1. With V trimmed by 2 bases and J by 6 bases, 2 bases remained unmatched. This CDR3 is 13 amino acids long. The germline gives CDR1 SGDLS, CDR2 YYNGEE. CDR3 region: CASSVDRADTQYF. The CDR3 DNA sequence: TGTGCCAGCAGCGTGGACAGGGCGGATACGCAGTATTTT.

A single count supports this clone. V is TRBV29-1 and J is TRBJ2-2; 7 nucleotides align to TRBD2. This CDR3 is built from 15 residues. V gave up 3 bases and J gave up 4 bases; unmatched junction bases: 8. Germline lookup yields CDR1 SQVTM and CDR2 ANQGSEA. This CDR3 is CSVETSPGGTGELFF. As DNA, the CDR3 is TGCAGCGTTGAGACTAGCCCGGGGGGCACCGGGGAGCTGTTTTTT.

The rearrangement uses TRBV7-9 and TRBJ2-7, with 7 bases aligning to TRBD2. Germline CDR1 is SEHNR and CDR2 is FQNEAQ (reference sequence). V was clipped by 5 bases and J by 1 base; unmatched bases: 11. This CDR3 comprises 16 residues. The CDR3 reads CASSPEAWGGSYEQYF. Written as DNA, the CDR3 is TGTGCCAGCAGCCCCGAGGCCTGGGGAGGGTCCTACGAGCAGTACTTC.

V and J are TRBV2 and TRBJ2-5; D perhaps matches TRBD2 (6 bases). Germline V CDR1 and CDR2: SNHLY, FYNNEI. The CDR3 is 13 residues long. V lost 6 bases to trimming and J lost 1 base, with 9 bases between them. The CDR3 sequence: CASRETSQETQYF. As DNA, the CDR3 is TGTGCCAGCAGAGAGACTAGCCAAGAGACCCAGTACTTC.

A single count supports this clone. J is TRBJ1-1 and V is TRBV10-1, with D possibly TRBD1 on 5 matching bases. The V end was cut by 0 bases, the J end by 7 bases, with 15 bases between. The CDR3 has 15 amino acids. Germline values: CDR1 WNHNN, CDR2 SYGVQD (reference sequence). The CDR3 region is CASSESGRDPIEAFF. Here the CDR3 DNA reads TGCGCCAGCAGTGAGTCGGGGAGGGACCCCATTGAAGCTTTCTTT.

V is TRBV4-1 and J is TRBJ2-1; 8 bases align to TRBD1. V trimming: 4 bases; J trimming: 7 bases; junction bases outside the gene matches: 3. This CDR3 is 13 amino acids long. From germline, CDR1 is MGHRA and CDR2 YSYEKL. Written as DNA, the CDR3 is TGCGCCAGCAGCCTGGACAGGGTAAATGAGCAGTTCTTC. Residues: CASSLDRVNEQFF.

The CDR3 DNA is TGTGCCATCAGGGCCGGAGGGGGCGAGAGGACTGAAGCTTTCTTT. Translation gives CAIRAGGGERTEAFF. This chain uses TRBV10-3 with TRBJ1-1, with 7 bases aligning to TRBD1. The junction had 12 bases not matched to a gene; V was cut back by 6 bases and J by 5 bases. CDR3 length equals 15 residues. Germline V CDR1 and CDR2: ENHRY, SYGVKD.

The chain employs TRBV6-6 and TRBJ1-6, with 9 positions matching TRBD1. Per the germline V gene, CDR1 is MNHNY and CDR2 is SVGAGI (reference sequence). The CDR3 contains 13 residues. V dropped 6 bases and J dropped 7; count of bases not matched to a gene: 1. The CDR3 spells CASRGTGNSPLHF. CDR3 DNA: TGTGCCAGCAGGGGGACAGGGAATTCACCCCTCCACTTT.

This clone was seen a single time. The chain carries TRBV11-2 and TRBJ2-5; 7 bases fit TRBD2. V trimming: 0 bases; J trimming: 5 bases; junction bases outside the gene matches: 6. The CDR3 spans 15 residues. Germline CDR1 is SGHAT and CDR2 is FQNNGV. The CDR3 sequence: CASSLDEGGSETQYF. CDR3 nucleotides: TGTGCCAGCAGCTTAGACGAGGGAGGGTCTGAGACCCAGTACTTC.

The chain has TRBV6-5 and TRBJ1-1; TRBD1 agrees at 7 bases. CDR3 length: 16 residues. V shed 4 bases and J 2 bases; nucleotides not matched to a gene: 10. The germline V gene has CDR1 MNHEY and CDR2 SVGAGI. The CDR3 DNA reads TGTGCCAGCAGTTCCGGGGGACAGATCATCAACACTGAAGCTTTCTTT. It codes for CASSSGGQIINTEAFF.

This clone was counted once. The chain uses TRBV5-1 and TRBJ2-3; D gene ambiguous. V lost 2 bases, J lost 1 base, and 2 bases lay in between. Per the germline V gene, CDR1 is SGHRS and CDR2 is YFSETQ. CDR3 size: 12 residues. CDR3 sequence (DNA): TGCGCCAGCAGCTTTGGCACAGATACGCAGTATTTT. It yields the protein CASSFGTDTQYF.

The rearrangement uses TRBV13 and TRBJ2-5; 8 bases are shared with TRBD1. Germline loops: CDR1 PRHDT, CDR2 FYEKMQ (reference sequence). The ends lost 3 bases at V and 1 base at J; junction bases unmatched: 1. CDR3 length: 14 residues. CDR3 nucleotides: TGTGCCAGCAGCTTGGACAGGGTCCAAGAGACCCAGTACTTC. Residues: CASSLDRVQETQYF.

This clone was recorded once. V and J are TRBV28 and TRBJ2-3; 7 bases line up with TRBD2. This CDR3 contains 15 residues. The J segment lost 9 bases and the V segment lost 2 bases, leaving 11 bases of the junction unmatched. Germline values: CDR1 MDHEN, CDR2 SYDVKM. As DNA, the CDR3 is TGTGCCAGCAGTTTAGCAAGCGGGGAGGGGCGCACGCAGTATTTT. Translation gives CASSLASGEGRTQYF.

This clone appeared once. CDR3 sequence (DNA): TGTGCCATCAGAGACAGGGAGTCCGGGGAGCTGTTTTTT. Its protein is CAIRDRESGELFF. The chain links TRBV10-3 to TRBJ2-2; TRBD1 aligns across 7 bases. Trimming took 6 bases from V and 6 from J; bases not matched to a gene: 4. In germline, CDR1 is ENHRY, CDR2 SYGVKD. The CDR3 consists of 13 residues.

V gene TRBV5-1 combines with J gene TRBJ1-1; TRBD1 is a possible D gene (6 bases). V dropped 4 bases and J dropped 2 bases, with 15 bases sitting between them. The CDR3 is 15 amino acids. Germline CDR1 and CDR2: SGHRS and YFSETQ. This CDR3 is CASSPQTGRNTEAFF. CDR3 in DNA: TGCGCCAGCAGCCCTCAGACAGGCAGAAACACTGAAGCTTTCTTT.